The TCR beta chain described here comes from a study of T cells in Graves' hyperthyroidism and ophthalmopathy. Study context: Peripheral blood was obtained at initial diagnosis, preceding any treatment. Notes on the study in general: Stable hyperthyroidism was told apart from ophthalmopathy by a model built on 13 V-J features.

Template material for amplifying TCR beta CDR3 regions consisted of RNA transcripts. The HTBI primer set drove a first-round RT-PCR of the TCR CDR3. TCRdb independently ran MiXCR on the multiplex PCR reads; one entry per CDR3 protein. The table includes roughly 360,000 distinct CDR3 sequences, approximately 13% detected once. This clonotype was recorded at least ten times. Its antigen is not known. V was shortened by 3 bases and J by 7 bases, with 10 bases between the two germline ends. Germline CDR1 is SNHLY and CDR2 is FYNNEI. This CDR3 region has 13 residues. For the diagnoses, clinical symptoms, serum thyroxine and TRAb, thyroid ultrasound and orbital computed tomography were used.

The sequence was obtained from a man aged 30 to 45 with Graves' hyperthyroidism that later progressed to Graves' ophthalmopathy. J is TRBJ1-5 and V is TRBV2; no firm D call. The sample consisted of blood. CDR3 amino acids: CASSDSQYQPQHF. CDR3 in DNA: TGTGCCAGCAGTGATTCACAATACCAGCCCCAGCATTTT. Complete variable domain (other parts from reference TRBV2 and TRBJ1-5): EPEVTQTPSHQVTQMGQEVILRCVPISNHLYFYWYRQILGQKVEFLVSFYNNEISEKSEIFDDQFSVERPDGSNFTLKIRSTKLEDSAMYFCASSDSQYQPQHFGDGTRLSIL.